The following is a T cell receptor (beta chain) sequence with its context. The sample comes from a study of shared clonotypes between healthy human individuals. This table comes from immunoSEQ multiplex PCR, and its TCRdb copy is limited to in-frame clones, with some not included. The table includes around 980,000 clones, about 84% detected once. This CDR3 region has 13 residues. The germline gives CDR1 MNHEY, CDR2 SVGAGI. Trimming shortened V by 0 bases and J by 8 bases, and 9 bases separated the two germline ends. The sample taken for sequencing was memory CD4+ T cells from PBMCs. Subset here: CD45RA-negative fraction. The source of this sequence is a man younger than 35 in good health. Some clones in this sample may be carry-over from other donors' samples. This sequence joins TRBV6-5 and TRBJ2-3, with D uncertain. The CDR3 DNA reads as TGTGCCAGCAGTTACTCGGGGTCCCGTACGCAGTATTTT. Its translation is CASSYSGSRTQYF.